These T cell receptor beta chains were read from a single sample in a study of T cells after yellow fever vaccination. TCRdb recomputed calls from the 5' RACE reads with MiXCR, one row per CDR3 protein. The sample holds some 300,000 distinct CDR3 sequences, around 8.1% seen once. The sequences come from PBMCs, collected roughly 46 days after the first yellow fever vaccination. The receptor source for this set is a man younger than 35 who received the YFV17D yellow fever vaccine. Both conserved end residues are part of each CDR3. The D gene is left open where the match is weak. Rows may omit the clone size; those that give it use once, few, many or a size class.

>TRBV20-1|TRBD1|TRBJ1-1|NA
TGCAGTGCTCCAGACAGGGTGACTGAAGCTTTCTTT
CSAPDRVTEAFF
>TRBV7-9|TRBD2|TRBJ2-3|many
TGTGCCAGCAGCTTCTCACTAGCGGACACAGATACGCAGTATTTT
CASSFSLADTDTQYF
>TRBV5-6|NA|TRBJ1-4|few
TGTGCCAGCAGCTTGAGGGGAACAGAAAAACTGTTTTTT
CASSLRGTEKLFF
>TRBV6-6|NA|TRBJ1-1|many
TGTGCCATAGCGCCCTCAGGGTTTGCTGAAGCTTTCTTT
CAIAPSGFAEAFF
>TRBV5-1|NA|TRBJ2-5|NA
TGCGCCAGCAGCTTGGTGGGACCGAGTGAGACCCAGTACTTC
CASSLVGPSETQYF
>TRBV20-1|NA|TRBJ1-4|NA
TGCAGTGCTAGAGATGGGGTTAAGCCAAATGAAAAACTGTTTTTT
CSARDGVKPNEKLFF
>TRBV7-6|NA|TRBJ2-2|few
TGTGCCAGCAGCTTAGCTAGCGGCGGGGAGCTGTTTTTT
CASSLASGGELFF
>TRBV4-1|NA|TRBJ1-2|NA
TGCGCCAGCAGCCAAGGACAGACGCTACTTTATGGCTACACCTTC
CASSQGQTLLYGYTF
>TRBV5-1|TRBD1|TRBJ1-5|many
TGCGCCAGCAGCACGGGGGACAGCTCTCAGCCCCAGCATTTT
CASSTGDSSQPQHF
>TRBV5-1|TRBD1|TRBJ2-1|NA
TGCGCCAGCAGCTTGACACAGGGGGTTATTAATGAGCAGTTCTTC
CASSLTQGVINEQFF
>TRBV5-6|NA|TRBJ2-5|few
TGTGCCAGCAGCTTGGCCGAGGCGGCGGGACAAGAAACCCAGTACTTC
CASSLAEAAGQETQYF
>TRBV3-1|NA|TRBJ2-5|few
TGTGCCAGCAGCCCAGGGTGGGAGACCCAGTACTTC
CASSPGWETQYF
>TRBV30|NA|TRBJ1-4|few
TGTGCCTGGAGTGTAACTAATGAAAAACTGTTTTTT
CAWSVTNEKLFF
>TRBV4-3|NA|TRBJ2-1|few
TGCGCCAGCAGCCAAGTTTGGCAGGGCGGGGACTCTGAGCAGTTCTTC
CASSQVWQGGDSEQFF
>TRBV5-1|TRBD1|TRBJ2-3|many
TGCGCCAGCAGCTCCGGACAGGGGGCAGATACGCAGTATTTT
CASSSGQGADTQYF
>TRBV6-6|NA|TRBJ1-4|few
TGTGCCAGCAGCGGGGGCATTGGTGAAAAACTGTTTTTT
CASSGGIGEKLFF
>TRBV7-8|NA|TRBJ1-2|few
TGTGCCAGCAGTGGACGTGACCCCGGCTATGGCTACACCTTC
CASSGRDPGYGYTF
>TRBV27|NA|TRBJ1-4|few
TGTGCCAGCAGTCCCGGGAGAATGGAAAAACTGTTTTTT
CASSPGRMEKLFF
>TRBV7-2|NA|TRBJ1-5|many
TGTGCCAGCAGCCATGAGAATCAGCCCCAGCATTTT
CASSHENQPQHF
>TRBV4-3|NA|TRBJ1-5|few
TGCGCCAGCAGCCACGGACCCTTCGGGGATCAGCCCCAGCATTTT
CASSHGPFGDQPQHF
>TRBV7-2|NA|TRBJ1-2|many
TGTGCCAGCAGTAGAAGGGATTTCTATGGCTACACCTTC
CASSRRDFYGYTF
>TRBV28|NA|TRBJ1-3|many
TGTGCCAGCACCTTTTCGGTGGGAAACACCATATATTTT
CASTFSVGNTIYF
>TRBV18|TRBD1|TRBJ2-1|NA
TGTGCCAGCTCATTGTTACAGGGGGCGGTGGTCAATGAGCAGTTCTTC
CASSLLQGAVVNEQFF
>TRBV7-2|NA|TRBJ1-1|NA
TGTGCCAGCAGCTTAGAAAGGGGATGGACTGAAGCTTTCTTT
CASSLERGWTEAFF
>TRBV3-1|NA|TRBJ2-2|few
TGTGCCAGCAGCCGGGTTGGAGCGGACGGGGAGCTGTTTTTT
CASSRVGADGELFF
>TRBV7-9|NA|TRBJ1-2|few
TGTGCCAGCGCCACAGTACGGGGGGCCTGGGGCTACACCTTC
CASATVRGAWGYTF
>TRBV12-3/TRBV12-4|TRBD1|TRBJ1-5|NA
TGTGCCAGCAGTGTCCGGGACAGGGTCCATCAGCCCCAGCATTTT
CASSVRDRVHQPQHF
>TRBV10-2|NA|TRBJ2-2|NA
TGCGCCAGCAGCTTCCCGTCCGGCGGGGAGCTGTTTTTT
CASSFPSGGELFF
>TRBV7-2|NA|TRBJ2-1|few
TGTGCCAGCAGCTTGGAAGGGGCCCAGGAGCAGTTCTTC
CASSLEGAQEQFF
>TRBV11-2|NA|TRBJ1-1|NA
TGTGCCAGCAGCTTAGACCCATTGCTTGAAGCTTTCTTT
CASSLDPLLEAFF
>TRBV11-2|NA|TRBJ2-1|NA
TGTGCCAGCAGCTTAGAGGGGTGGCAGAGATACAATGAGCAGTTCTTC
CASSLEGWQRYNEQFF